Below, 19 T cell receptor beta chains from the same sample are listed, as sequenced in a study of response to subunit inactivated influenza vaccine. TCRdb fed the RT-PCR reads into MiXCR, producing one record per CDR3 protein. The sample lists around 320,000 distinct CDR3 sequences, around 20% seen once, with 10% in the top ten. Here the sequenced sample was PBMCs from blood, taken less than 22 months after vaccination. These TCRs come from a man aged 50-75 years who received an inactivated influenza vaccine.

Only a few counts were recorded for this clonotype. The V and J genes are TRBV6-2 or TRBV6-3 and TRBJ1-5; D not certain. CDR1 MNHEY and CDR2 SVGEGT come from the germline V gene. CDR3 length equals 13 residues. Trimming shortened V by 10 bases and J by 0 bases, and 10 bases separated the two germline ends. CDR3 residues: CATRNYSNQPQHF. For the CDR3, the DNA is TGTGCCACCAGGAATTATAGCAATCAGCCCCAGCATTTT.

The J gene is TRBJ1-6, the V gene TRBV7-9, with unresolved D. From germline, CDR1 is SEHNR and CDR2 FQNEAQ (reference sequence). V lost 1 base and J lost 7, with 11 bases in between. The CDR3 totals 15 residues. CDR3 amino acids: CASSLGPLGNSPLHF. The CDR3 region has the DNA TGTGCCAGCAGCTTAGGCCCCCTTGGGAATTCACCCCTCCACTTT.

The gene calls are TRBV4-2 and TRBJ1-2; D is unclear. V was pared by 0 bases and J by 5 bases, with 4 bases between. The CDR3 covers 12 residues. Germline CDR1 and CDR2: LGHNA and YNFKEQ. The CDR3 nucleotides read TGTGCCAGCAGCCAAGATGCGTATGGCTACACCTTC. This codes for CASSQDAYGYTF.

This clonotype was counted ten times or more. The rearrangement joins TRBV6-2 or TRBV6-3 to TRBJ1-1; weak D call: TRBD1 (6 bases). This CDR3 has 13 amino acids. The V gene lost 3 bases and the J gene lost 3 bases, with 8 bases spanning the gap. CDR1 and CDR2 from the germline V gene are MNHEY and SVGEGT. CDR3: CASSYAGDTEAFF. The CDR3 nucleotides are TGTGCCAGCAGTTATGCAGGGGACACTGAAGCTTTCTTT.

CDR3 sequence (DNA): TGCGCCAGCAGCCAGGACAGGGTATCGGATGAGCAGTTCTTC. Its translation: CASSQDRVSDEQFF. The chain joins TRBV4-3 to TRBJ2-1, with 8 bases fitting TRBD1. The CDR3 spans 14 residues. CDR1 is LGHNA and CDR2 is YSLEER in the germline V gene. V was clipped by 3 bases and J by 8 bases; unmatched bases: 6.

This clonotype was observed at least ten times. CDR3: CASSQVEKTEAFF. The CDR3, as DNA: TGTGCCAGCAGCCAAGTGGAGAAAACTGAAGCTTTCTTT. The J gene is TRBJ1-1, the V gene TRBV3-1, with D hard to call. The V end lost 1 base, the J end lost 5 bases, and 8 bases lay between the germline ends. The germline CDR1 and CDR2 sequences are LGHDT and YNNKEL (reference sequence). This CDR3 has 13 residues.

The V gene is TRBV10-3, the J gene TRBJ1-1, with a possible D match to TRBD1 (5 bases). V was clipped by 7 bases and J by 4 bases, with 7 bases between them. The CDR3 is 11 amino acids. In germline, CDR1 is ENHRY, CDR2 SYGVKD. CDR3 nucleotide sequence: TGTGCCATCAAAAGGGGCACTGAAGCTTTCTTT. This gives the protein CAIKRGTEAFF.

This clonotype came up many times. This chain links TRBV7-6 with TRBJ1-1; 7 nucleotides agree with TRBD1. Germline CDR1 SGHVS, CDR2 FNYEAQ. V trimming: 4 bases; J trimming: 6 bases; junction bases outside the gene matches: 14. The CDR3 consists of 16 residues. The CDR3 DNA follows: TGTGCCAGCAGCTCAGGGCCCACTATACAGGGGTCTGAAGCTTTCTTT. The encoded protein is CASSSGPTIQGSEAFF. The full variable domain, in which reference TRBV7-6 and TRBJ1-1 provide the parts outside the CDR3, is GAGVSQSPRYKVTKRGQDVALRCDPISGHVSLYWYRQALGQGPEFLTYFNYEAQQDKSGLPNDRFSAERPEGSISTLTIQRTEQRDSAMYRCASSSGPTIQGSEAFFGQGTRLTVV.

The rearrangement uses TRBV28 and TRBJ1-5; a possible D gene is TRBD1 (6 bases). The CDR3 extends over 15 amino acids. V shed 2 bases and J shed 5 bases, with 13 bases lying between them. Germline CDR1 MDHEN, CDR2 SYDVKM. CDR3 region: CASSLRGWGDQPQHF. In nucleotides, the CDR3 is TGTGCCAGCAGTTTAAGGGGGTGGGGGGATCAGCCCCAGCATTTT.

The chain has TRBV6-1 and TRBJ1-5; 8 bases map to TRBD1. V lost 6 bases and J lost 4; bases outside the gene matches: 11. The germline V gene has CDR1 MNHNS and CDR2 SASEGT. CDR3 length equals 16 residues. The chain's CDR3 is CASRKQGTGKNQPQHF. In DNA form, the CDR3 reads TGTGCCAGCAGGAAACAGGGGACAGGCAAAAATCAGCCCCAGCATTTT.

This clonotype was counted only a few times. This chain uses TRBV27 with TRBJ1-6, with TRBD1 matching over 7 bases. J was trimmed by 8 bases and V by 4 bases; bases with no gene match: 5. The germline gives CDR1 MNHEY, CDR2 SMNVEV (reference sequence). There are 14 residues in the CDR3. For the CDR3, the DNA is TGTGCCAGCAGTTACAGGGGTCGGGATTCACCCCTCCACTTT. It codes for CASSYRGRDSPLHF.

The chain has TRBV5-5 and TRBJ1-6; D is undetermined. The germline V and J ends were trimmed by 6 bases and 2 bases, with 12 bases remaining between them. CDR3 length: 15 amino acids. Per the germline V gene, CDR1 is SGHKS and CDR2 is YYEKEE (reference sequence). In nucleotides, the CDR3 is TGTGCCAGCAAGACCGACTCCCCCTATAATTCACCCCTCCACTTT. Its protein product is CASKTDSPYNSPLHF.

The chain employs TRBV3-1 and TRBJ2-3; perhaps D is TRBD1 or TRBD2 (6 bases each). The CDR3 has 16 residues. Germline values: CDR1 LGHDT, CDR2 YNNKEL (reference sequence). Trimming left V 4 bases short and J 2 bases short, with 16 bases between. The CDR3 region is CASSPGALFHTDTQYF. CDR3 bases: TGTGCCAGCAGCCCGGGGGCCCTCTTTCACACAGATACGCAGTATTTT.

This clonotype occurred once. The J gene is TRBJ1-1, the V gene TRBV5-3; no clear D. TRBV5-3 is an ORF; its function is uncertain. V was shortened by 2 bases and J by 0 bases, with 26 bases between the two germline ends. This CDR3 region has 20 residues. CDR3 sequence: CARSFSTYSNTPSMNTEAFF. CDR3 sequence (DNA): TGTGCCAGAAGCTTTTCAACTTACTCCAATACGCCAAGCATGAACACTGAAGCTTTCTTT.

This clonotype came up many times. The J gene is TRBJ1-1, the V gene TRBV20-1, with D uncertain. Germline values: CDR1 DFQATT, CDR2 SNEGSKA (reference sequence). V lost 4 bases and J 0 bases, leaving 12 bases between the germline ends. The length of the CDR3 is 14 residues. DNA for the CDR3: TGCAGTGCTAAAGTAGGCCTTTTGAACACTGAAGCTTTCTTT. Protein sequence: CSAKVGLLNTEAFF.

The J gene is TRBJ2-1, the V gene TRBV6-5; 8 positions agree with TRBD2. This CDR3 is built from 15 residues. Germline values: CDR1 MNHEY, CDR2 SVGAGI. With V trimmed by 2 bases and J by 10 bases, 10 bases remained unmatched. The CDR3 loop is CASSYGRGGSREQFF. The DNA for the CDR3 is TGTGCCAGCAGTTACGGCCGGGGGGGTTCCCGGGAGCAGTTCTTC.

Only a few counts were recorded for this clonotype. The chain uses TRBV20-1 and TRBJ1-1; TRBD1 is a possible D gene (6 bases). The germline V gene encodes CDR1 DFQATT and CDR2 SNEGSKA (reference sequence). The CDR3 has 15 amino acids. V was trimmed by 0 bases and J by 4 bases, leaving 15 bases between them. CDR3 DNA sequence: TGCAGTGCTAGAGATAGGGGGGGTACGGGCACTGAAGCTTTCTTT. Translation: CSARDRGGTGTEAFF.

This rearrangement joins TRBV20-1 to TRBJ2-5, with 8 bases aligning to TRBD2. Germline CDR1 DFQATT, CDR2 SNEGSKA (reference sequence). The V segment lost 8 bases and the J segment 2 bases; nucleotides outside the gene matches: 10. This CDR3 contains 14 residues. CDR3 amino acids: CSSSSGPGQETQYF. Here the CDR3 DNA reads TGCAGTTCGTCTAGCGGGCCGGGACAAGAGACCCAGTACTTC.

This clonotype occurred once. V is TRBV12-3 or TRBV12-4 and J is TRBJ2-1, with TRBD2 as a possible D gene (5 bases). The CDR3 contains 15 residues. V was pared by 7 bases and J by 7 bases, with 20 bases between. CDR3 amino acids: CASTPSGSRGNEQFF. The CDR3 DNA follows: TGTGCCAGCACCCCTAGTGGCTCCAGAGGGAATGAGCAGTTCTTC.